This T cell receptor (beta chain) was captured by sequencing in a study of beta chain features in type 1 diabetes. Study results and limitations: Type 1 diabetes patients had TCRB CDR3s that were shorter (moderately but significantly so) in all four CD4+ subsets.

Trimming shortened V by 4 bases and J by 3 bases, and 16 bases separated the two germline ends. This CDR3 is built from 16 residues. Germline V lookup: CDR1 SGHNT, CDR2 YYREEE (reference sequence). On this clone: No antigen is known for it.

The sequenced template was cDNA made from the entire isolated RNA. Profiling relied on immunoSEQ multiplex PCR, and the TCRdb table lists in-frame clones only, not all of them. The table lists 300,000 to 400,000 clones, over 8.5% of them singletons, with about 0.6% in the top ten. The chain recombines TRBV5-4 with TRBJ1-4; possibly TRBD1 for D (6 bases). The TCR sequence derives from a man between 25 and 39 years old with type 1 diabetes. Material for sequencing was central memory CD4+ T cells from blood. CDR3 DNA sequence: TGTGCCAGCAGCCCCCAACGGGGGGGCCCTAATGAAAAACTGTTTTTT. It codes for CASSPQRGGPNEKLFF.